This passage covers 18 T cell receptor beta chains from one sample sequenced in a study of tumor and adjacent non-tumor tissue in lung cancer. A modified ARM-PCR protocol with three rounds of nested PCR amplified TCRbeta. TCRdb recomputed calls from the multiplex PCR reads with MiXCR, one row per CDR3 protein. The sample holds 71,000 or so distinct CDR3 sequences, over 75% seen once. The template was RNA from unsorted bulk tissue. Sequencing used lung tumor tissue. The source of these receptors is a woman aged 50 to 65 with non-small cell lung cancer.

This clonotype came up many times. V is TRBV13 and J is TRBJ2-7, with D possibly being TRBD1 (6 bases). Germline loops: CDR1 PRHDT, CDR2 FYEKMQ (reference sequence). V lost 6 bases and J 5 bases, leaving 11 bases between the germline ends. The CDR3 runs to 12 residues. The CDR3 sequence is CASRQGGDEQYF. CDR3 coding DNA: TGTGCCAGCAGACAGGGTGGCGACGAGCAGTACTTC.

Worth noting for this clonotype: A much larger clone sits a single nucleotide away, making a read error possible. The chain uses TRBV2 and TRBJ2-3, with TRBD2 as a possible D gene (5 bases). The V gene's germline CDR1 is SNHLY and CDR2 FYNNEI. The CDR3 has 16 amino acids. CDR3 in DNA: TGTGCCAGCAGTGAAGAAGAGGGAACAACCACAGATACGCCGTATTTT. As protein: CASSEEEGTTTDTPYF.

With respect to this clonotype: No conserved phenylalanine or tryptophan ends this CDR3, so it is likely a read error. The chain couples TRBV5-1 to TRBJ2-7; TRBD1 matches 10 bases. Germline V gene sequence: CDR1 SGHRS, CDR2 YFSETQ. The CDR3 length is 15 residues. J was trimmed by 2 bases and V by 4 bases; bases with no gene match: 6. The CDR3 here is CASSPQGQGAYEQYL. The CDR3 bases are TGCGCCAGCAGCCCACAAGGACAGGGGGCCTACGAGCAGTACCTC.

The V call is TRBV24-1, the J call TRBJ2-2; a possible D gene is TRBD2 (6 bases). Per the germline V gene, CDR1 is KGHDR and CDR2 is SFDVKD. This CDR3 has 20 amino acids. V lost 3 bases and J lost 4, with 26 bases in between. The CDR3 bases are TGTGCCACCAGTGATCCTGCCAACCGACTAGTCGGAGAGGTCACCGGGGAGCTGTTTTTT. Translation: CATSDPANRLVGEVTGELFF.

Concerning this clonotype: The junction differs from germline at one of its ends, possibly a read error. The V gene is TRBV29-1, the J gene TRBJ2-1; 9 nucleotides line up with TRBD2. Germline assignment: CDR1 SQVTM and CDR2 ANQGSEA. This CDR3 has 14 residues. This CDR3 reads CSVEGLAGNNEQFF. The CDR3 DNA reads as TGTAGCGTTGAAGGGCTAGCGGGAAACAATGAGCAGTTCTTC.

About this clonotype itself: Because it lacks the conserved phenylalanine or tryptophan at the end, this CDR3 is likely a read error. V gene TRBV6-5 combines with J gene TRBJ1-2; a weak D match, TRBD1 (5 bases). The CDR3 spans 13 residues. Germline lookup yields CDR1 MNHEY and CDR2 SVGAGI. CDR3 sequence reads: CANSYGREYCYTL. Written as DNA, the CDR3 is TGTGCCAACAGTTACGGCAGGGAGTATTGCTACACCTTA.

With respect to this clonotype: Relative to the germline gene, one junction end is altered; a read error may explain this. The chain links TRBV20-1 to TRBJ2-1; no clear D gene. Per germline, CDR1 DFQATT and CDR2 SNEGSKA (reference sequence). The CDR3 loop spans 16 amino acids. The CDR3 loop is CNARDNPGDKAVEQFF. DNA of the CDR3: TGCAATGCTAGAGATAATCCTGGCGACAAGGCAGTTGAGCAGTTCTTC.

Concerning this clonotype: Here the CDR3 omits its conserved ending phenylalanine or tryptophan, so a read error is the likely source. V is TRBV6-1 and J is TRBJ1-1, with TRBD1 as a possible D gene (5 bases). This CDR3 spans 14 amino acids. The V end lost 6 bases, the J end lost 7 bases, and 18 bases lay between the germline ends. The germline gives CDR1 MNHNS, CDR2 SASEGT. The CDR3 nucleotides are TGTGCCAGCAGCTATGACAGAGCTCCATTTGAAGCTTTCCTT. Its protein is CASSYDRAPFEAFL.

A remark on this clonotype: The junction departs from the called germline gene at one end, perhaps through a read error. This sequence joins TRBV11-2 and TRBJ2-7; the D gene could be TRBD1 or TRBD2 (5 bases each). From germline, CDR1 is SGHAT and CDR2 FQNNGV. This CDR3 is 17 amino acids long. CDR3 nucleotides: TGTGCCAGCAGCTTAGCTGAGGGACGCACGGGGCCCTACGTGCAGTACTTC. Amino acid sequence: CASSLAEGRTGPYVQYF. The whole variable domain, remainder taken from reference TRBV11-2 and TRBJ2-7, is EAGVAQSPRYKIIEKRQSVAFWCNPISGHATLYWYQQILGQGPKLLIQFQNNGVVDDSQLPKDRFSAERLKGVDSTLKIQPAKLEDSAVYLCASSLAEGRTGPYVQYFGPGTRLTVT.

The chain links TRBV5-4 to TRBJ2-4, with a weak D call TRBD1 (5 bases). The CDR3 consists of 14 residues. Trimming took 5 bases from V and 9 from J, leaving 18 bases between them. The germline CDR1 and CDR2 sequences are SGHNT and YYREEE (reference sequence). The CDR3 is CASRDARGSGIQYF. The CDR3 coding sequence is TGTGCCAGCAGGGACGCAAGGGGCTCGGGCATTCAGTACTTC. The complete variable domain, with remaining parts taken from reference TRBV5-4 and TRBJ2-4, reads ETGVTQSPTHLIKTRGQQVTLRCSSQSGHNTVSWYQQALGQGPQFIFQYYREEENGRGNFPPRFSGLQFPNYSSELNVNALELDDSALYLCASRDARGSGIQYFGAGTRLSVL.

Regarding this clonotype: Its ends do not fully match the called genes, so a read error is possible. CDR3 sequence (DNA): TGCAGTGATACCAAACCGACGGGGAGTGGCGAGACTCAGTACTTC. It yields the protein CSDTKPTGSGETQYF. The rearrangement links TRBV20-1 to TRBJ2-5; D may be TRBD2 (5 bases). The CDR3 is 15 residues long. CDR1 and CDR2 from the germline V gene are DFQATT and SNEGSKA (reference sequence).

Worth noting for this clonotype: This clone may be a read error of a much larger clone one base away. The CDR3 DNA is TGTGCCAGGAGCCCCGGGACAGGGGATCTTGAGCAGTTCTTC. This codes for CARSPGTGDLEQFF. J is TRBJ2-1 and V is TRBV7-9, with 10 nucleotides matching TRBD1. CDR3 size: 14 residues. CDR1 is SEHNR and CDR2 is FQNEAQ in the germline V gene (reference sequence). Losses at the gene ends were 9 bases for V and 9 bases for J; bases not matched to a gene: 11. Full variable domain (missing parts from reference TRBV7-9 and TRBJ2-1): DTGVSQNPRHKITKRGQNVTFRCDPISEHNRLYWYRQTLGQGPEFLTYFQNEAQLEKSRLLSDRFSAERPKGSFSTLEIQRTEQGDSAMYLCARSPGTGDLEQFFGPGTRLTVL.

With regard to this clonotype: One end of the junction does not line up with germline, which may come from a read error. The gene calls are TRBV6-1 and TRBJ2-3; a weak D match, TRBD2 (5 bases). This CDR3 is built from 14 residues. Germline CDR1 MNHNS, CDR2 SASEGT. The CDR3 DNA sequence: TGTGCTAGCAGTGACGTAGCTAGCACAGATACGCGGTATTTT. Protein: CASSDVASTDTRYF.

In the case of this clonotype: The junction and the germline gene differ at one end; a read error may be behind it. This chain links TRBV24-1 with TRBJ2-1; TRBD2 agrees at 9 bases. This CDR3 has 15 amino acids. Germline CDR1 and CDR2: KGHDR and SFDVKD. DNA for the CDR3: TGTGCCACCAGTGATTTGGGACTAGCGAGGTCCGAGCAATTCTTC. Protein product: CATSDLGLARSEQFF.

About this clonotype: Given the absence of the conserved phenylalanine or tryptophan at the CDR3 end, a read error is likely. No DNA is shown, since the ends of the CDR3 on it are uncertain; the CDR3 is the one TCRdb lists. This chain uses TRBV20-1 with TRBJ1-1; the listed D gene, TRBD1, was not tested against the DNA. Germline values: CDR1 DFQATT, CDR2 SNEGSKA (reference sequence). 13 amino acids form the CDR3, both terminal residues included. CDR3 protein: CSARDRVNTEGFS.

Concerning this clonotype itself: One junction end disagrees with the germline gene, perhaps due to a read error. V and J are TRBV29-1 and TRBJ2-1; 7 bases agree with TRBD1. The CDR3 contains 12 residues. Per the germline V gene, CDR1 is SQVTM and CDR2 is ANQGSEA. CDR3: CRVEAEAGGQFF. The DNA for the CDR3 is TGCCGCGTTGAAGCCGAGGCAGGGGGGCAGTTCTTC.

As regards this clonotype: The conserved closing phenylalanine or tryptophan is absent in this CDR3, likely reflecting a read error. The chain employs TRBV5-1 and TRBJ2-2, with D unclear. The CDR3 has 15 residues. Germline V lookup: CDR1 SGHRS, CDR2 YFSETQ. The CDR3 DNA reads TGTGCCAGCAGTTTGGCAGGATCTAACACCGGGGAGCTGTTTTAT. Residues: CASSLAGSNTGELFY.

This clonotype was observed at least ten times. The chain uses TRBV6-5 and TRBJ2-7, with a tentative D call TRBD2 (6 bases). CDR3 size: 16 residues. Trimming pared 6 bases from V and 2 bases from J, leaving 20 bases between. Looked up from germline, CDR1 is MNHEY and CDR2 is SVGAGI. CDR3 region: CASSGRTTGVAYEQYF. The CDR3 nucleotides read TGTGCCAGCAGCGGCCGGACTACAGGCGTCGCCTACGAGCAGTACTTC.